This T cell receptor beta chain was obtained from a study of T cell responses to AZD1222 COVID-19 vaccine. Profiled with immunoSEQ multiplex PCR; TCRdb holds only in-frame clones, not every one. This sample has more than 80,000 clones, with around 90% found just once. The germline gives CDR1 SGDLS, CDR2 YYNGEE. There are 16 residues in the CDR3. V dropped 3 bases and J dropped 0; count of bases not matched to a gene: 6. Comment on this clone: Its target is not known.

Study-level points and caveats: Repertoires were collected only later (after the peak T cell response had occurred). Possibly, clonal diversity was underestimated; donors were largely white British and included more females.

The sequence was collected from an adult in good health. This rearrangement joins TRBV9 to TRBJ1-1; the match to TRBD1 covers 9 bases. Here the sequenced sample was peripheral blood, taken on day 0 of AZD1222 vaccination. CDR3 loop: CASSGTGAGMNTEAFF. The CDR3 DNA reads TGTGCCAGCAGCGGGACAGGGGCGGGCATGAACACTGAAGCTTTCTTT.